This T cell receptor beta chain derives from a study of OX40 agonist ivuxolimab in advanced cancers. About the study: The group had a mean age of about 60 years, ranged from 23 to 79, and was 80% to 85% male. General observations from the study: With doses of 0.1 to 3.0 mg/kg, CD4+ and CD8+ blood T cells had undergone clonal expansion by week 6.

Turning to this clone: Its target is not known.

Repertoires were generated with immunoSEQ multiplex PCR, while TCRdb's copy carries only in-frame clones and drops some. The sample carries tens of thousands of clones, about 93% recorded once. The sequence came from an adult with an advanced solid tumor such as melanoma, head and neck, liver or kidney cancer. The sequencing used CD4+ or CD8+ T cells sorted from blood, collected in a trial of the OX40 agonist ivuxolimab.

CDR3 nucleotide sequence: TGTGCCAGCAGCCACCCTCTAAGACTAGCGGGAGATGAGGTCCGCACAGATACGCAGTATTTT. Translating it yields CASSHPLRLAGDEVRTDTQYF. V gene TRBV4-2 combines with J gene TRBJ2-3, with 12 bases that match TRBD2. The ends lost 3 bases at V and 1 base at J; junction bases unmatched: 17. Looked up from germline, CDR1 is LGHNA and CDR2 is YNFKEQ. The CDR3 runs 21 residues.